One and the same sample provided the 26 T cell receptor beta chains below, sequenced in a study of Graves' ophthalmopathy and Graves' hyperthyroidism. The authors amplified TCR beta CDR3 regions, and they did so from RNA transcripts for repertoire sequencing. Following a first-round RT-PCR that used HTBI primers, a second-round multiplex PCR was carried out. In TCRdb, the multiplex PCR reads were re-called with MiXCR into one record per CDR3 protein. The table lists 600,000 to 700,000 distinct CDR3 sequences, about 41% of them singletons. Specimen: peripheral blood. These receptors were obtained from an adult man with Graves' ophthalmopathy.

The chain couples TRBV10-3 to TRBJ1-1; TRBD1 agrees at 9 bases. The V segment lost 10 bases and the J segment 1 base; nucleotides outside the gene matches: 7. Germline CDR1 reads ENHRY; CDR2 reads SYGVKD. The length of the CDR3 is 14 residues. For the CDR3, the DNA is TGTGCCACCGCTACGGACAGGGGGAACACTGAAGCTTTCTTT. Amino acid sequence: CATATDRGNTEAFF.

This sequence joins TRBV25-1 and TRBJ1-1, with D possibly being TRBD1 (5 bases). This CDR3 is built from 13 residues. V was pared by 5 bases and J by 3 bases, with 10 bases between. Germline-derived CDR1 and CDR2 are MGHDK and SYGVNS. CDR3 sequence: CASSNGGDTEAFF. The CDR3 coding sequence is TGTGCCAGCAGTAATGGGGGAGACACTGAAGCTTTCTTT.

This clonotype was seen at least ten times. The chain employs TRBV3-1 and TRBJ1-1; D might be TRBD1 (5 bases). The ends were cut back, 2 bases at V and 2 bases at J, with 9 bases in the middle. CDR3 size: 14 residues. Germline CDR1 is LGHDT and CDR2 is YNNKEL (reference sequence). As DNA, the CDR3 is TGTGCCAGCAGCCAAACTGACAGTAACACTGAAGCTTTCTTT. It translates to CASSQTDSNTEAFF.

For this clonotype: Possible read error: a much larger clone is one base away. The V gene is TRBV7-3, the J gene TRBJ1-1, with D possibly matching TRBD1 (5 bases). The ends were cut back, 2 bases at V and 3 bases at J, with 13 bases in the middle. CDR3 length: 15 amino acids. The germline CDR1 and CDR2 sequences are SGHTA and FQGTGA. The DNA of the CDR3 is TGTGCCAGCAGCTTAGAGACGGGCAGGGACACTGAAGCTTTCTTT. Protein: CASSLETGRDTEAFF.

With regard to this clonotype: The junction departs from the called germline gene at one end, perhaps through a read error. The chain couples TRBV20-1 to TRBJ2-5; no reliable D call. Germline CDR1 is DFQATT and CDR2 is SNEGSKA (reference sequence). This CDR3 contains 15 residues. The CDR3 loop is CSARDLVTSSETRYF. DNA for the CDR3: TGCAGTGCTAGAGATTTGGTGACTTCGAGTGAGACCCGGTACTTC.

The gene calls are TRBV5-6 and TRBJ1-6; no clear D gene. The CDR3 runs 12 residues. Germline assignment: CDR1 SGHDT and CDR2 YYEEEE. V lost 3 bases to trimming and J lost 14 bases, with 12 bases between them. This chain's CDR3 is CASSSAGKALHF. Here the CDR3 DNA reads TGTGCCAGCAGCTCAGCCGGGAAAGCCCTCCACTTT.

V usage is TRBV3-1 and J usage is TRBJ2-7; the D is unclear. V was pared by 0 bases and J by 5 bases, with 8 bases between. The CDR3 is made up of 13 amino acids. Per the germline V gene, CDR1 is LGHDT and CDR2 is YNNKEL (reference sequence). The CDR3 coding sequence is TGTGCCAGCAGCCAAGAAAAGGACCACGAGCAGTACTTC. It is translated as CASSQEKDHEQYF.

This clonotype was counted many times. The gene calls are TRBV7-9 and TRBJ2-2; no clear D gene. This CDR3 comprises 14 residues. Trimming shortened V by 2 bases and J by 4 bases, and 8 bases separated the two germline ends. The germline gives CDR1 SEHNR, CDR2 FQNEAQ (reference sequence). The CDR3 coding sequence is TGTGCCAGCAGCTTACGGCAGATCACCGGGGAGCTGTTTTTT. This sequence encodes CASSLRQITGELFF.

This clonotype was recorded many times. The rearrangement uses TRBV4-2 and TRBJ1-4, with TRBD1 as a possible D gene (6 bases). This CDR3 comprises 15 residues. Trimming shortened V by 0 bases and J by 8 bases, and 13 bases separated the two germline ends. Germline loops: CDR1 LGHNA, CDR2 YNFKEQ. The CDR3 here is CASSQEGGQYEKLFF. Here the CDR3 DNA reads TGTGCCAGCAGCCAAGAAGGGGGGCAGTACGAAAAACTGTTTTTT.

Comment on this clonotype: A much larger clone sits a single nucleotide away, making a read error possible. The J gene is TRBJ1-1, the V gene TRBV5-1; 7 nucleotides line up with TRBD1. Germline V lookup: CDR1 SGHRS, CDR2 YFSETQ. The length of the CDR3 is 19 residues. The CDR3 protein is CASSKGTVNVLSMNTEAFF. The CDR3, as DNA: TGTGCCAGCAGCAAGGGGACAGTCAATGTCCTTTCCATGAACACTGAAGCTTTCTTT.

The rearrangement joins TRBV2 to TRBJ1-6; D unclear. V lost 4 bases and J 7 bases, leaving 14 bases between the germline ends. The germline gives CDR1 SNHLY, CDR2 FYNNEI. This CDR3 spans 15 amino acids. DNA for the CDR3: TGTGCCAGCAGTGCACGACGGATCCTAAATTCACCCCTCCACTTT. Protein: CASSARRILNSPLHF.

The rearrangement joins TRBV10-3 to TRBJ1-5, with unresolved D. The CDR3 contains 14 residues. Germline assignment: CDR1 ENHRY and CDR2 SYGVKD. The V end lost 2 bases, the J end lost 11 bases, and 16 bases lay between the germline ends. DNA of the CDR3: TGTGCCATCAGTGAGACGCCGGTAGCGGAGACCCAGCATTTT. Its protein is CAISETPVAETQHF.

The chain employs TRBV2 and TRBJ1-5, with 7 positions matching TRBD1. This CDR3 has 14 amino acids. In germline, CDR1 is SNHLY, CDR2 FYNNEI. Unmatched junction bases numbered 12, after V lost 6 bases and J lost 10 bases. The CDR3 DNA sequence: TGTGCCAGCAGGGCCGACAGGGCGGGTACCCCCCAGCATTTT. This codes for CASRADRAGTPQHF.

The rearrangement uses TRBV6-2 or TRBV6-3 and TRBJ2-5; D may match TRBD1 or TRBD2 (6 bases each). The V gene lost 2 bases and the J gene lost 6 bases, with 22 bases spanning the gap. The CDR3 covers 17 residues. The germline V gene has CDR1 MNHEY and CDR2 SVGEGT. The CDR3 DNA reads TGTGCCAGCAGTTACCCCTGGGGGGACAACGTCGGGCAGACCCAGTACTTC. It yields the protein CASSYPWGDNVGQTQYF.

V usage is TRBV15 and J usage is TRBJ1-6, with D uncertain. Germline CDR1 reads LNHNV; CDR2 reads YYDKDF (reference sequence). Trimming took 0 bases from V and 5 from J, leaving 11 bases between them. This CDR3 has 16 residues. The CDR3 spells CATSRDLLDNNSPLHF. The CDR3 coding sequence is TGTGCCACCAGCAGAGATCTGTTGGATAATAATTCACCCCTCCACTTT.

This clonotype was seen a few times. The chain employs TRBV7-8 and TRBJ2-2; 10 bases fit TRBD2. There are 17 residues in the CDR3. The germline CDR1 and CDR2 sequences are SGHVS and FQNEAQ. Trimming took 2 bases from V and 4 from J; bases not matched to a gene: 7. This CDR3 reads CASSLTSGDKSTGELFF. The CDR3 bases are TGTGCCAGCAGCTTAACTAGCGGGGACAAATCCACCGGGGAGCTGTTTTTT.

This clonotype has a count of ten or more. V gene TRBV20-1 combines with J gene TRBJ2-7; D remains ambiguous. V was clipped by 3 bases and J by 6 bases, with 12 bases between them. This CDR3 is built from 12 residues. CDR1 and CDR2 from the germline V gene are DFQATT and SNEGSKA (reference sequence). The CDR3 nucleotides read TGCAGTGCTAGTCGTGGCGGAAGCGAGCAGTACTTC. It codes for CSASRGGSEQYF.

This clonotype has ten or more counts. The rearrangement uses TRBV20-1 and TRBJ1-4; a possible D gene is TRBD1 (5 bases). The CDR3 is 12 amino acids. Germline assignment: CDR1 DFQATT and CDR2 SNEGSKA (reference sequence). V lost 6 bases to trimming and J lost 6 bases, with 11 bases between them. CDR3 DNA sequence: TGCAGTGCCTCGGGGGGAGATGAAAAACTGTTTTTT. Protein sequence: CSASGGDEKLFF.

In its sample, this clonotype was seen a few times. The rearrangement joins TRBV25-1 to TRBJ1-2; tentatively, D is TRBD1 (6 bases). CDR1 and CDR2 from the germline V gene are MGHDK and SYGVNS. The length of the CDR3 is 17 residues. Trimming removed 4 bases from V and 4 bases from J, with 22 bases in between. The CDR3 sequence: CASSARAGVGLGYGYTF. In DNA form, the CDR3 reads TGTGCCAGCAGTGCGCGGGCAGGGGTTGGTTTGGGCTATGGCTACACCTTC.

This clonotype was detected many times. The genes are TRBV7-3 and TRBJ1-1; weak D call: TRBD1 (5 bases). CDR3 size: 12 residues. The germline V gene has CDR1 SGHTA and CDR2 FQGTGA. V shed 5 bases and J shed 6 bases, with 10 bases lying between them. CDR3 in amino acids: CASSPGGPEAFF. As DNA, the CDR3 is TGTGCCAGCAGCCCTGGGGGACCTGAAGCTTTCTTT.

The chain employs TRBV10-3 and TRBJ2-5; 7 nucleotides align to TRBD1. CDR1 is ENHRY, CDR2 SYGVKD, per germline. This CDR3 is 12 amino acids long. With 7 bases clipped from V and 4 bases from J, the junction kept 3 bases outside the gene matches. CDR3 loop: CAINTGAETQYF. In DNA form, the CDR3 reads TGTGCCATCAATACAGGGGCAGAGACCCAGTACTTC.

This clonotype was observed at least ten times. The chain employs TRBV12-3 or TRBV12-4 and TRBJ2-7; 7 bases are a match to TRBD2. The V segment lost 3 bases and the J segment 0 bases; nucleotides outside the gene matches: 5. This CDR3 has 15 residues. The DNA for the CDR3 is TGTGCCAGCAGTTTGAACTGGGGGGGCTCCTACGAGCAGTACTTC. Residues: CASSLNWGGSYEQYF.

This clonotype has ten or more counts. J is TRBJ2-5 and V is TRBV7-2; 8 nucleotides align to TRBD1. Per germline, CDR1 SGHTA and CDR2 FQGNSA. V shed 5 bases, J shed 5 bases, and the junction held 7 bases outside the gene matches. The CDR3 sequence is 14 residues long. CDR3 loop: CASSPSRTGETQYF. DNA of the CDR3: TGTGCCAGCAGCCCCTCCCGGACAGGGGAGACCCAGTACTTC.

This clonotype was found many times. The chain carries TRBV20-1 and TRBJ2-5, with 12 positions matching TRBD2. There are 15 residues in the CDR3. Germline values: CDR1 DFQATT, CDR2 SNEGSKA (reference sequence). The J segment lost 4 bases and the V segment lost 6 bases, leaving 9 bases of the junction unmatched. The CDR3 protein is CSARTSGDLSETQYF. CDR3 sequence (DNA): TGCAGTGCCCGGACTAGCGGGGACCTATCAGAGACCCAGTACTTC.

There are many counts of this clonotype. This chain links TRBV4-1 with TRBJ1-2; 7 nucleotides line up with TRBD1. The CDR3 sequence is 14 residues long. Germline CDR1 and CDR2: MGHRA and YSYEKL. Trimming cost V 3 bases and J 5 bases; bases outside gene matches: 6. The CDR3 region has the DNA TGCGCCAGCAGCCAGACAGGGATGCCGTATGGCTACACCTTC. Protein sequence: CASSQTGMPYGYTF.

This clonotype came up many times. The chain has TRBV10-3 and TRBJ1-5, with D tentatively TRBD1 (5 bases). V shed 2 bases and J shed 6 bases, with 20 bases lying between them. CDR1 is ENHRY and CDR2 is SYGVKD in the germline V gene. The CDR3 has 17 residues. The CDR3 coding sequence is TGTGCCATCAGTGAGCCGCCAGGGAAAGGTCGGAGTCAGCCCCAGCATTTT. Its translation is CAISEPPGKGRSQPQHF.